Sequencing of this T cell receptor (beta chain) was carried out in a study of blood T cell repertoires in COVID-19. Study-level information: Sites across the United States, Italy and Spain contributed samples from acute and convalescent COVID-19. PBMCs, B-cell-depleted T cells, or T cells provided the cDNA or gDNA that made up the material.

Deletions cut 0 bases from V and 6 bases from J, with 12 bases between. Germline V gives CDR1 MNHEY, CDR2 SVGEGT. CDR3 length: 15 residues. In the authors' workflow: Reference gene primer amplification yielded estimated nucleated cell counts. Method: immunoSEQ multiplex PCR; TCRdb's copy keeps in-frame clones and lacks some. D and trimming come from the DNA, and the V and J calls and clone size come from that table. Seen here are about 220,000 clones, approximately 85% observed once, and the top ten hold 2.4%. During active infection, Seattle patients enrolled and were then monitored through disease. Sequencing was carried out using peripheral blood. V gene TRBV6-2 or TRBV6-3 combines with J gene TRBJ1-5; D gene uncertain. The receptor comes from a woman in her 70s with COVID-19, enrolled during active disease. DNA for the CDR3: TGTGCCAGCAGTTACTCAGCCCTCCCGGGTCAGCCCCAGCATTTT. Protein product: CASSYSALPGQPQHF.